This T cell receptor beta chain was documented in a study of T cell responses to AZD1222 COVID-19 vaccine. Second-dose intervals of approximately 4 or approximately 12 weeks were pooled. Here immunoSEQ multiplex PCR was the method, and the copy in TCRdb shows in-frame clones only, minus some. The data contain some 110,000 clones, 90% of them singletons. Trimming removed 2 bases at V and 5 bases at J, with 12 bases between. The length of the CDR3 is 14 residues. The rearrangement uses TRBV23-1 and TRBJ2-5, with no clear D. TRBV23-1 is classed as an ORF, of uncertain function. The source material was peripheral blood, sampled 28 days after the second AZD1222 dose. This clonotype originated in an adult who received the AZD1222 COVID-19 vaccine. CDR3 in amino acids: CASSQRTAGETQYF. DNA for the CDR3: TGCGCCAGCAGTCAAAGGACCGCCGGGGAGACCCAGTACTTC.